These 10 T cell receptor beta chains were all obtained from the same sample, sequenced in a study of CD8+CD57+ T cells in acquired aplastic anemia. Profiling of TCR beta VDJ combinations and CDR3 sequences used genomic DNA as template. TCRdb re-called the reads with MiXCR, one entry per CDR3 protein. The sample carries about 190,000 distinct CDR3 sequences, around 59% recorded once. Material for sequencing was sorted CD4+, CD8+, or CD8+CD57+ T cells (not recorded which) from PBMCs. The receptors here all came from a human donor in good health, serving as a control.

The chain uses TRBV20-1 and TRBJ2-5, with 8 positions matching TRBD2. Looked up from germline, CDR1 is DFQATT and CDR2 is SNEGSKA (reference sequence). After removal of 2 bases from V and 4 bases from J, the junction contained 6 bases not matched to a gene. The CDR3 has 14 residues. The CDR3 reads CSARLTAGVETQYF. CDR3 bases: TGCAGTGCTAGACTAACAGCGGGGGTAGAGACCCAGTACTTC.

This clonotype was recorded many times. V gene TRBV28 combines with J gene TRBJ2-7; 15 bases agree with TRBD2. This CDR3 comprises 18 residues. The V and J ends lost 3 bases and 2 bases, in that order; junction bases with no gene match: 8. Germline lookup yields CDR1 MDHEN and CDR2 SYDVKM. Written as DNA, the CDR3 is TGTGCCAGCAGTTTCGGACTAGCGGGGGGGATAAGAACCTACGAGCAGTACTTC. Translating gives CASSFGLAGGIRTYEQYF.

The rearrangement joins TRBV19 to TRBJ1-2; 9 nucleotides align to TRBD1. The CDR3 runs to 17 residues. With V trimmed by 4 bases and J by 2 bases, 11 bases remained unmatched. Germline V gives CDR1 LNHDA, CDR2 SQIVND (reference sequence). The CDR3 reads CASSTPRGTGHNYGYTF. As DNA, the CDR3 is TGTGCCAGTAGTACGCCCCGGGGGACAGGGCACAACTATGGCTACACCTTC.

The chain has TRBV20-1 and TRBJ2-7; possible D gene TRBD2, 5 bases. Germline CDR1 DFQATT, CDR2 SNEGSKA (reference sequence). Trimming took off 3 bases at V and 5 bases at J, with 11 bases between the two ends. The CDR3 has 12 residues. CDR3 nucleotides: TGCAGTGCTAGGGAGTCGGGAAACGAGCAGTACTTC. It encodes CSARESGNEQYF.

This rearrangement joins TRBV20-1 to TRBJ2-5, with D tentatively TRBD1 (6 bases). The J call may be faulty, since TRBJ2-1 better matches the DNA end. This CDR3 region has 15 residues. Germline CDR1 is DFQATT and CDR2 is SNEGSKA (reference sequence). CDR3 loop: CSASNPGQSFGEQFF. The CDR3 DNA sequence: TGCAGTGCTAGTAACCCGGGACAAAGCTTCGGTGAGCAGTTCTTC.

This clonotype was detected ten times or more. Sequence at one end of the junction differs from germline and may be a read error. V is TRBV2 and J is TRBJ1-5; D gene uncertain. From germline, CDR1 is SNHLY and CDR2 FYNNEI. The CDR3 totals 14 residues. This chain's CDR3 is CASREDSVNQPQHF. The CDR3 coding sequence is TGTGCCAGCAGGGAAGATTCGGTCAATCAGCCCCAGCATTTT.

The chain recombines TRBV7-2 with TRBJ2-1, with D possibly being TRBD1 (5 bases). This CDR3 contains 11 residues. Germline V gene lookup returns CDR1 SGHTA and CDR2 FQGNSA. V shed 5 bases and J shed 10 bases, with 9 bases lying between them. CDR3 amino acids: CASSPRQEQFF. The CDR3 DNA reads TGTGCCAGCAGCCCCAGACAGGAGCAGTTCTTC.

This chain uses TRBV2 with TRBJ1-4; possible D gene TRBD1, 6 bases. This CDR3 comprises 14 residues. The V end was cut by 6 bases, the J end by 6 bases, with 14 bases between. Germline-derived CDR1 and CDR2 are SNHLY and FYNNEI. The CDR3 nucleotides are TGTGCCAGCAGCCTTCGGGACACTGATGAAAAACTGTTTTTT. This encodes CASSLRDTDEKLFF.

This clonotype appeared a few times. A read error may be the cause here, since a much bigger clone is one base away. This chain joins TRBV6-4 and TRBJ1-4; 8 nucleotides align to TRBD1. In germline, CDR1 is MRHNA, CDR2 SNTAGT. The V gene end was trimmed by 5 bases and the J gene end by 7 bases; junction bases not matched to a gene: 12. CDR3 length equals 16 residues. In DNA, the CDR3 is TGTGCCAGCAGTCCCGCACACAGGGGGATGGGTGAAAAACTGTTTTTT. Its translation: CASSPAHRGMGEKLFF.

This clonotype has a count of ten or more. The chain combines TRBV20-1 with TRBJ1-1; D unclear. The CDR3 is made up of 11 amino acids. CDR1 is DFQATT and CDR2 is SNEGSKA in the germline V gene (reference sequence). Trimming stripped 5 bases from V and 5 bases from J, with 9 bases between. The CDR3 nucleotides read TGCAGTGCTCCTGGGAATACTGAAGCTTTCTTT. This sequence encodes CSAPGNTEAFF.